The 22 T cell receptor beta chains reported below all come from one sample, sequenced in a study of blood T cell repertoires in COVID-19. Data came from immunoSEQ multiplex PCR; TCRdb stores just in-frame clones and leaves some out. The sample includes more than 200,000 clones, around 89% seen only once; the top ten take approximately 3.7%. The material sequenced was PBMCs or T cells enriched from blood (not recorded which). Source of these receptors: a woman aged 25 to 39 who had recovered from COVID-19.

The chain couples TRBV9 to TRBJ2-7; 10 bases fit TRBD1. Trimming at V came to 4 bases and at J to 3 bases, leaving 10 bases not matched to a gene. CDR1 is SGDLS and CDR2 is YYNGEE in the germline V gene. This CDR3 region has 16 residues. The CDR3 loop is CASSLGTGEIGYEQYF. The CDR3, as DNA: TGTGCCAGCAGCTTAGGGACAGGGGAAATCGGCTACGAGCAGTACTTC.

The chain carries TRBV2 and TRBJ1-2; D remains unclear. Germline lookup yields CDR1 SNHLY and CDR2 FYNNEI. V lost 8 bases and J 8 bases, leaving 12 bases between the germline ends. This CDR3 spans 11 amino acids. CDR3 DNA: TGTGCCAGCTCGTTGAGGAGCGGCTACACCTTC. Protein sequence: CASSLRSGYTF.

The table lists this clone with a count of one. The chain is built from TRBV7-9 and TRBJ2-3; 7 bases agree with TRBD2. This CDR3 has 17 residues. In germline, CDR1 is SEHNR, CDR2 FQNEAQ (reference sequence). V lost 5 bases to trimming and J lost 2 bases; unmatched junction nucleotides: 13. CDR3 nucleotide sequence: TGTGCCAGCAGCCCCCGCGGGCGAGCGGGGTACACAGATACGCAGTATTTT. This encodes CASSPRGRAGYTDTQYF.

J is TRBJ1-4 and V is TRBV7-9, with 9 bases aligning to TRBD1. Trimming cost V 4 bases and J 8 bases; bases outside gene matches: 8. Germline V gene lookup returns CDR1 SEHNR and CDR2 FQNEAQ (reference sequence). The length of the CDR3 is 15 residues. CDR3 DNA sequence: TGTGCCAGCAGCTCCGACACAGGGGGCGCAGAAAAACTGTTTTTT. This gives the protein CASSSDTGGAEKLFF.

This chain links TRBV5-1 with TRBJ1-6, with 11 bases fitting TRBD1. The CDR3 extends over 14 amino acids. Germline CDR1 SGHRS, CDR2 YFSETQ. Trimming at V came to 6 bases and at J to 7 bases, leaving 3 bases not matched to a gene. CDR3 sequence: CASTRTGGNSPLHF. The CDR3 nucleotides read TGCGCCAGCACCCGGACAGGGGGCAATTCACCCCTCCACTTT. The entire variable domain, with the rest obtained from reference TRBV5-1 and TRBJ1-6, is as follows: KAGVTQTPRYLIKTRGQQVTLSCSPISGHRSVSWYQQTPGQGLQFLFEYFSETQRNKGNFPGRFSGRQFSNSRSEMNVSTLELGDSALYLCASTRTGGNSPLHFGNGTRLTVT.

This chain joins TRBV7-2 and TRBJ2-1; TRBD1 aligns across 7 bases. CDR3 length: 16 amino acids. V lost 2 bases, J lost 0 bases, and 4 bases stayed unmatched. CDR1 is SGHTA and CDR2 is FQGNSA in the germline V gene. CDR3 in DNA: TGTGCCAGCAGCTTACAGGGGACAGTCTCCTACAATGAGCAGTTCTTC. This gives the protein CASSLQGTVSYNEQFF.

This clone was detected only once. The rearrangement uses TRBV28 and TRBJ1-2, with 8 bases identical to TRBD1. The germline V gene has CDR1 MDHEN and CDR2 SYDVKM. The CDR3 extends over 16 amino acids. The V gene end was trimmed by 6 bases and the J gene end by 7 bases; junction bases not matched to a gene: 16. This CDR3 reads CASSPHAGRGPFGYTF. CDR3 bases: TGTGCCAGCAGCCCCCACGCCGGCAGGGGGCCATTTGGCTACACCTTC.

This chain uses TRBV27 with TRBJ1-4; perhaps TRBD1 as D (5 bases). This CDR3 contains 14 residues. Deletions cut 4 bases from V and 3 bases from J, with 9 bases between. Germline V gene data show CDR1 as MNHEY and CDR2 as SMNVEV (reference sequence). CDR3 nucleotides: TGTGCCAGCAGTTCGGACACCGCTAATGAAAAACTGTTTTTT. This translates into CASSSDTANEKLFF. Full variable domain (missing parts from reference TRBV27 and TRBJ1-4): EAQVTQNPRYLITVTGKKLTVTCSQNMNHEYMSWYRQDPGLGLRQIYYSMNVEVTDKGDVPEGYKVSRKEKRNFPLILESPSPNQTSLYFCASSSDTANEKLFFGSGTQLSVL.

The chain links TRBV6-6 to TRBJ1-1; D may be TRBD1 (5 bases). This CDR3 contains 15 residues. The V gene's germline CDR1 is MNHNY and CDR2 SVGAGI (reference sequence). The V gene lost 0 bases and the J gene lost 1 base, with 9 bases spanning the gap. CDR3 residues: CASSYSQGSNTEAFF. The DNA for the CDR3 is TGTGCCAGCAGTTACTCTCAGGGTTCGAACACTGAAGCTTTCTTT.

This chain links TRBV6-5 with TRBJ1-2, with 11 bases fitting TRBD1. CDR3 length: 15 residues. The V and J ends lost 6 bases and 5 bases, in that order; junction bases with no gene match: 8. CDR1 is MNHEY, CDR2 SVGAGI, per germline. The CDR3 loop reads CASRPGQGVFYGYTF. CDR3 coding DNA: TGTGCCAGCAGACCGGGACAGGGGGTTTTTTATGGCTACACCTTC.

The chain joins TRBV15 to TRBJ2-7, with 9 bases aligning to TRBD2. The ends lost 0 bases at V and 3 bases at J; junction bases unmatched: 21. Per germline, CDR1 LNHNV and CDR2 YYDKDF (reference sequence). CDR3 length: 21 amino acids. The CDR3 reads CATSRDQFSGVYSGSSYEQYF. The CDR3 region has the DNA TGTGCCACCAGCAGAGATCAGTTTTCAGGGGTGTATAGCGGGAGTAGCTACGAGCAGTACTTC.

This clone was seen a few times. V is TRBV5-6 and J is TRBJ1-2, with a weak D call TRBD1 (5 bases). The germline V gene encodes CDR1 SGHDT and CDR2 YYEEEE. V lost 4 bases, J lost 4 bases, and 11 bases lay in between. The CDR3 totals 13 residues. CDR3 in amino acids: CASSLGGPYGYTF. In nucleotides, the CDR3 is TGTGCCAGCAGCCTCGGGGGACCCTATGGCTACACCTTC. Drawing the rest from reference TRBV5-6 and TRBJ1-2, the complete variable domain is DAGVTQSPTHLIKTRGQQVTLRCSPKSGHDTVSWYQQALGQGPQFIFQYYEEEERQRGNFPDRFSGHQFPNYSSELNVNALLLGDSALYLCASSLGGPYGYTFGSGTRLTVV.

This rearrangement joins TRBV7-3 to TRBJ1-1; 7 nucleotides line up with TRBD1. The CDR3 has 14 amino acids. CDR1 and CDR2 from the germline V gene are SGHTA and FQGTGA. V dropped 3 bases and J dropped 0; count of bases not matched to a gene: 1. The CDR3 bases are TGTGCCAGCAGCTTGGACAGGATGAACACTGAAGCTTTCTTT. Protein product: CASSLDRMNTEAFF.

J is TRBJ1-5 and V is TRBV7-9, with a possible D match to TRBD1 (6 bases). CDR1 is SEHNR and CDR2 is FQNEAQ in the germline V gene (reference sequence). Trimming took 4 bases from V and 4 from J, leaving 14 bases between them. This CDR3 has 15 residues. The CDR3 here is CASSSQQGINQPQHF. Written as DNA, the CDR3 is TGTGCCAGCAGCTCTCAACAGGGTATTAATCAGCCCCAGCATTTT.

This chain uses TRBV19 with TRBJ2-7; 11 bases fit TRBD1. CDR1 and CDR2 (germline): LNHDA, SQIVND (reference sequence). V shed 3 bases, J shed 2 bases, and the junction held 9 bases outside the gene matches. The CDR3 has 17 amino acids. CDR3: CASSIGQGATSPYEQYF. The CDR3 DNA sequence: TGTGCCAGTAGTATTGGACAGGGGGCGACGTCTCCCTACGAGCAGTACTTC.

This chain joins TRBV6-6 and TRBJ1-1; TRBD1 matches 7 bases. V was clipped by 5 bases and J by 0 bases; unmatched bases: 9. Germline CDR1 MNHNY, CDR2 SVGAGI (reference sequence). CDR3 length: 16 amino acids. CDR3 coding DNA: TGTGCCAGCAGTCGACCCAGGGGGTCCCTGAACACTGAAGCTTTCTTT. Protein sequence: CASSRPRGSLNTEAFF.

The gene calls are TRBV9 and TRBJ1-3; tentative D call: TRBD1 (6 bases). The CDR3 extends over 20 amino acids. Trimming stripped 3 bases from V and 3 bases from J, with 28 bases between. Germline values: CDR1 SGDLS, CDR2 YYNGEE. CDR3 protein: CASSDPRADRPWGYGNTIYF. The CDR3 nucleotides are TGTGCCAGCAGCGACCCCCGGGCCGACAGGCCGTGGGGGTATGGAAACACCATATATTTT.

CDR3 sequence (DNA): TGCAGTTGGTGGGAGAAGAATGAGCAGTTCTTC. Translating gives CSWWEKNEQFF. V is TRBV20-1 and J is TRBJ2-1, with D maybe TRBD2 (5 bases). Trimming removed 8 bases at V and 7 bases at J, with 12 bases between. The CDR3 is 11 residues long. Germline V gives CDR1 DFQATT, CDR2 SNEGSKA (reference sequence).

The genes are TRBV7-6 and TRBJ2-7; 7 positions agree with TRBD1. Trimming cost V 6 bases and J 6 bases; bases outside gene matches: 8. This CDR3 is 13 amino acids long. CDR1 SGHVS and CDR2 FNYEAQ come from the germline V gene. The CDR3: CASSLTGKGEQYF. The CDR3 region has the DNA TGTGCCAGCAGTCTGACAGGGAAGGGCGAGCAGTACTTC.

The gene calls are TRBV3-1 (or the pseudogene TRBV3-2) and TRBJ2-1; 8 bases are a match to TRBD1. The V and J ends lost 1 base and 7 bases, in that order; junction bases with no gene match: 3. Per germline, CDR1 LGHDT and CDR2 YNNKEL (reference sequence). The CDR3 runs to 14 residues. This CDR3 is CASSQVYRGNEQFF. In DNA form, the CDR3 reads TGTGCCAGCAGCCAAGTCTACAGGGGGAATGAGCAGTTCTTC.

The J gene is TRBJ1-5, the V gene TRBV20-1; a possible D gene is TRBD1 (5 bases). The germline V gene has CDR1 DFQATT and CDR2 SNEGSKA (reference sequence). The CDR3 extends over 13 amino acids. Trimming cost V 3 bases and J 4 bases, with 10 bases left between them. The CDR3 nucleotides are TGCAGTGCTAGTGGCAGGGTAAATCAGCCCCAGCATTTT. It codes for CSASGRVNQPQHF.

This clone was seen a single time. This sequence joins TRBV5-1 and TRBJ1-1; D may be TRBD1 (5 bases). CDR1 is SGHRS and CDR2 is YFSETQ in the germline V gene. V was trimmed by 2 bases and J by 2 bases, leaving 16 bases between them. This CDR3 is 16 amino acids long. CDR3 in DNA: TGCGCCAGCAGCTTTGCAGGGCAAGGGGTAAACACTGAAGCTTTCTTT. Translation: CASSFAGQGVNTEAFF.